A selection of T cell receptor beta chains follows, all from one sample in a study of cytomegalovirus exposure and HLA in healthy donors. Clones were read by immunoSEQ multiplex PCR, and TCRdb kept only the in-frame ones, dropping some. This sample yields under 150,000 clones, of which approximately 80% are seen a single time; roughly 12% belongs to the top ten. Sequenced material: PBMCs. These receptor sequences come from a male donor in good health and CMV-seropositive. Both conserved end residues are part of each CDR3. D genes are given only for firm matches. Clone sizes are given selectively: once, few, many, or a class where the clone is expanded.

cdr3_aa: CASTTAVTSGRYNEQFF
cdr3_nt: TGTGCCAGCACTACAGCGGTTACTAGCGGGAGGTACAATGAGCAGTTCTTC
j_call: TRBJ2-1
v_call: TRBV28
d_call: TRBD2
clone_size: .

cdr3_aa: CASSGQREGRVADTQYF
cdr3_nt: TGTGCCAGCAGCGGCCAGCGGGAGGGCCGAGTGGCAGATACGCAGTATTTT
j_call: TRBJ2-3
v_call: TRBV9
d_call: TRBD2
clone_size: .

cdr3_aa: CASSLVASGTDTQYF
cdr3_nt: TGTGCCAGCAGCTTGGTTGCTAGCGGCACAGATACGCAGTATTTT
j_call: TRBJ2-3
v_call: TRBV5-5
d_call: .
clone_size: .

cdr3_aa: CASSTGTANSNQPQHF
cdr3_nt: TGTGCCAGCAGTACCGGGACAGCAAATAGCAATCAGCCCCAGCATTTT
j_call: TRBJ1-5
v_call: TRBV6-6
d_call: TRBD1
clone_size: few

cdr3_aa: CATSRVSGGNYGYTF
cdr3_nt: TGTGCCACCAGCAGAGTTTCAGGGGGCAACTATGGCTACACCTTC
j_call: TRBJ1-2
v_call: TRBV15
d_call: TRBD1
clone_size: .

cdr3_aa: CASSIEGGSWYTQYF
cdr3_nt: TGTGCCAGTAGTATAGAGGGCGGGTCATGGTATACGCAGTATTTT
j_call: TRBJ2-3
v_call: TRBV19
d_call: .
clone_size: .

cdr3_aa: CASSPRTGAYEQYF
cdr3_nt: TGTGCCAGCAGCCCCCGGACAGGGGCCTACGAGCAGTACTTC
j_call: TRBJ2-7
v_call: TRBV9
d_call: TRBD1
clone_size: .

cdr3_aa: CASSVAGTRSYEQYF
cdr3_nt: TGTGCCAGCAGCGTAGCGGGGACTAGATCTTACGAGCAGTACTTC
j_call: TRBJ2-7
v_call: TRBV9
d_call: TRBD2
clone_size: .

cdr3_aa: CASSERTGGNNEQFF
cdr3_nt: TGTGCCAGCAGTGAACGGACAGGGGGAAACAATGAGCAGTTCTTC
j_call: TRBJ2-1
v_call: TRBV2
d_call: TRBD1
clone_size: .

cdr3_aa: CASSLWRGGLADNEQFF
cdr3_nt: TGTGCCAGCAGTCTATGGAGGGGGGGACTAGCGGACAATGAGCAGTTCTTC
j_call: TRBJ2-1
v_call: TRBV25-1
d_call: TRBD2
clone_size: .

cdr3_aa: CASSYGDRGGSPLHF
cdr3_nt: TGTGCCAGCAGTTACGGGGACAGGGGAGGCTCACCCCTCCACTTT
j_call: TRBJ1-6
v_call: TRBV6-6
d_call: TRBD1
clone_size: once

cdr3_aa: CARASDYNEQFF
cdr3_nt: TGCGCCAGGGCTAGCGACTACAATGAGCAGTTCTTC
j_call: TRBJ2-1
v_call: TRBV23-1
d_call: .
clone_size: few

cdr3_aa: CAGNKPGLDEQFF
cdr3_nt: TGTGCCGGCAACAAACCTGGACTAGATGAGCAGTTCTTC
j_call: TRBJ2-1
v_call: TRBV30
d_call: TRBD2
clone_size: .

cdr3_aa: CATSSPNIAGGPTGELFF
cdr3_nt: TGTGCCACCAGCAGTCCCAATATAGCGGGAGGGCCGACCGGGGAGCTGTTTTTT
j_call: TRBJ2-2
v_call: TRBV15
d_call: TRBD2
clone_size: .

cdr3_aa: CASSLEAVGLSREQFF
cdr3_nt: TGTGCCAGCAGCCTGGAGGCGGTAGGTCTCTCGAGAGAGCAGTTCTTC
j_call: TRBJ2-1
v_call: TRBV4-2
d_call: .
clone_size: .

cdr3_aa: CASSSRDRSYEQYF
cdr3_nt: TGTGCCAGCAGTTCACGGGACAGATCCTACGAGCAGTACTTC
j_call: TRBJ2-7
v_call: TRBV27
d_call: TRBD1
clone_size: .

cdr3_aa: CASSPATGDLNYGYTF
cdr3_nt: TGTGCCAGCTCACCCGCCACAGGCGATCTCAACTATGGCTACACCTTC
j_call: TRBJ1-2
v_call: TRBV18
d_call: .
clone_size: .

cdr3_aa: CAWSVGQGGTDTQYF
cdr3_nt: TGTGCCTGGAGTGTCGGACAGGGGGGCACAGATACGCAGTATTTT
j_call: TRBJ2-3
v_call: TRBV30
d_call: TRBD1
clone_size: once

cdr3_aa: CAWSEGEGAFETQYF
cdr3_nt: TGTGCCTGGAGTGAGGGTGAAGGGGCCTTCGAGACCCAGTACTTC
j_call: TRBJ2-5
v_call: TRBV30
d_call: .
clone_size: .